This passage covers 3 T cell receptor beta chains from one sample sequenced in a study of monozygotic twins with inflammatory bowel disease. With the 5' RACE reads reprocessed, TCRdb shows one record per CDR3 protein and no DNA. The table lists approximately 160,000 distinct CDR3 sequences, with approximately 7.4% in the top ten. The sequenced material came from blood. The origin of the receptors is a human donor with ulcerative colitis or Crohn's disease, or a healthy co-twin of an affected twin (not recorded which).

This sequence joins TRBV10-3 and TRBJ2-5; lacking DNA, the TRBD1 call made by TCRdb goes unchecked. In germline, CDR1 is ENHRY, CDR2 SYGVKD. CDR3 length: 13 amino acids. The CDR3 sequence: CAIRGDQEETQYF.

The chain combines TRBV12-3 or TRBV12-4 with TRBJ1-3; no DNA is available, so the TRBD1 call from TCRdb remains unchecked. The CDR3 length is 14 residues. CDR3: CASSSTGQGSTIYF.

This chain joins TRBV5-1 and TRBJ1-1; the D gene TCRdb calls, TRBD1, cannot be checked with no DNA. CDR1 and CDR2 from the germline V gene are SGHRS and YFSETQ. This CDR3 comprises 13 residues. The CDR3 protein is CASSLVAGVGSFF.